This entry lists 4 T cell receptor beta chains sequenced from one sample in a study of PD-1 blockade in classical Hodgkin lymphoma. The table came from immunoSEQ multiplex PCR; TCRdb's copy has only in-frame clones and leaves some out. The repertoire holds just under 65,000 clones, with more than 80% as singletons. Time point defined: cycle 4 day 1 (C4D1), after five to seven weeks of nivolumab. Autologous stem cell transplantation was followed by relapse in every patient, and brentuximab vedotin exposure varied. Sequencing was performed on peripheral blood mononuclear cells (PBMCs), taken before the fourth cycle of nivolumab. The source is a human donor with classical Hodgkin lymphoma.

The CDR3 region is CASSEAVYSNQPQHF. The CDR3 DNA sequence: TGTGCCAGCAGTGAAGCAGTTTATAGCAATCAGCCCCAGCATTTT. This chain joins TRBV6-1 and TRBJ1-5, with D uncertain. The CDR3 contains 15 residues. V was shortened by 0 bases and J by 0 bases, with 6 bases between the two germline ends. CDR1 MNHNS and CDR2 SASEGT come from the germline V gene.

This chain joins TRBV5-1 and TRBJ2-3; D unclear. V was pared by 3 bases and J by 5 bases, with 13 bases between. The germline gives CDR1 SGHRS, CDR2 YFSETQ. The CDR3 contains 14 residues. CDR3 in amino acids: CASSSENLIDTQYF. The CDR3 DNA is TGCGCCAGCAGCTCGGAGAACCTAATAGATACGCAGTATTTT.

This chain uses TRBV9 with TRBJ2-7; D is uncertain. The CDR3 is 13 residues long. Germline CDR1 reads SGDLS; CDR2 reads YYNGEE. V shed 0 bases and J shed 5 bases, with 9 bases lying between them. CDR3 sequence reads: CASSVAGPDEQYF. CDR3 nucleotide sequence: TGTGCCAGCAGCGTAGCCGGGCCCGACGAGCAGTACTTC.

This chain uses TRBV5-4 with TRBJ2-7; D remains ambiguous. The CDR3 is 13 residues long. The germline V gene encodes CDR1 SGHNT and CDR2 YYREEE (reference sequence). Between the trimmed V and J ends, which lost 4 bases and 6 bases, there was a span of 14 bases. CDR3: CASSPRLLGEQYF. CDR3 sequence (DNA): TGTGCCAGCAGCCCCCGGCTATTGGGCGAGCAGTACTTC.